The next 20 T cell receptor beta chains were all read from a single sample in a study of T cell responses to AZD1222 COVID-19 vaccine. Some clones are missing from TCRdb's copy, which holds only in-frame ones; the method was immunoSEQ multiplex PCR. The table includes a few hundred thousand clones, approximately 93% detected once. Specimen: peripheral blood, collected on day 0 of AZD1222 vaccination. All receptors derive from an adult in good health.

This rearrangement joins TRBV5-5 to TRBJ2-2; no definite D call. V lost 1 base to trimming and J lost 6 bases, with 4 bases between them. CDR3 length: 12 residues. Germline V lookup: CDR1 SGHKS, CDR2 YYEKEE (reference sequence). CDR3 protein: CASSLISGELFF. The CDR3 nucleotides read TGTGCCAGCAGCTTGATATCCGGGGAGCTGTTTTTT.

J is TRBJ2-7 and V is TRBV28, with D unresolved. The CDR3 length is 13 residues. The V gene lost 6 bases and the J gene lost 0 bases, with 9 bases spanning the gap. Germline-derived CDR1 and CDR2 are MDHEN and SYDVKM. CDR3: CASSRRSSYEQYF. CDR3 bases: TGTGCCAGCAGCCGACGTAGCTCCTACGAGCAGTACTTC.

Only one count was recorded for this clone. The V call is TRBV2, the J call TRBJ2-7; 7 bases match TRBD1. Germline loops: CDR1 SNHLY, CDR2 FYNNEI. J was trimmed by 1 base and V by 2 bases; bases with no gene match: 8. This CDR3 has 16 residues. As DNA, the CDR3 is TGTGCCAGCAGTGAAATGGTGACAGGGTGGTCCTACGAGCAGTACTTC. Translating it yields CASSEMVTGWSYEQYF.

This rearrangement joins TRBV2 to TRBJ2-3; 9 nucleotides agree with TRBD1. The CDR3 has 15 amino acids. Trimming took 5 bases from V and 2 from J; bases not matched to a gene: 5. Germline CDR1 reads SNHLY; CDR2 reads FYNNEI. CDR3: CASSSQGAPTDTQYF. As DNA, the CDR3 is TGTGCCAGCAGTTCACAGGGGGCACCCACAGATACGCAGTATTTT. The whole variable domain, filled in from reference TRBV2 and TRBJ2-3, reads EPEVTQTPSHQVTQMGQEVILRCVPISNHLYFYWYRQILGQKVEFLVSFYNNEISEKSEIFDDQFSVERPDGSNFTLKIRSTKLEDSAMYFCASSSQGAPTDTQYFGPGTRLTVL.

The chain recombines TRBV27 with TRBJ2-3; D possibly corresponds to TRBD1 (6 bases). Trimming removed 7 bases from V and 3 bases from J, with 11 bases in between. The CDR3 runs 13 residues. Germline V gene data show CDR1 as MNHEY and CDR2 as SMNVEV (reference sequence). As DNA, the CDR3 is TGTGCCAGCAACCCAACAGGGACAGATACGCAGTATTTT. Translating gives CASNPTGTDTQYF.

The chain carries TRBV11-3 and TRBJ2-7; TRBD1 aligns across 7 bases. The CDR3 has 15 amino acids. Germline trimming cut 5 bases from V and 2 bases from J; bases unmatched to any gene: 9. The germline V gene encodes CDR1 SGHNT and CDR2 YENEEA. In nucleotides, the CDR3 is TGTGCCAGCAGCCCGGGGACAGCCTTAACCTACGAGCAGTACTTC. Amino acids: CASSPGTALTYEQYF.

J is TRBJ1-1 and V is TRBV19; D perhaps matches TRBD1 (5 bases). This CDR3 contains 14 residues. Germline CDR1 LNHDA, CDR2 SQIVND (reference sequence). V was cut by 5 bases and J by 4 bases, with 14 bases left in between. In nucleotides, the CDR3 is TGTGCCAGTAGTTCCCGAGGACAAGGCACTGAAGCTTTCTTT. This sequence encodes CASSSRGQGTEAFF.

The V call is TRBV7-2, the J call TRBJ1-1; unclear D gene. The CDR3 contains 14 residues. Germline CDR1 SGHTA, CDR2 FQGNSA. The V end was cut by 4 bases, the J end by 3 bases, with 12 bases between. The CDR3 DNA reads TGTGCCAGCAGCTCCCATCCCGTTTACACTGAAGCTTTCTTT. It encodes CASSSHPVYTEAFF.

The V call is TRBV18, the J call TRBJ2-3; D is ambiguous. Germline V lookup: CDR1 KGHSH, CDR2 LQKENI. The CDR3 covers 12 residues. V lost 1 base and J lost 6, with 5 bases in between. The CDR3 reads CASSPLVDTQYF. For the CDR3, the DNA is TGTGCCAGCTCACCACTAGTGGATACGCAGTATTTT.

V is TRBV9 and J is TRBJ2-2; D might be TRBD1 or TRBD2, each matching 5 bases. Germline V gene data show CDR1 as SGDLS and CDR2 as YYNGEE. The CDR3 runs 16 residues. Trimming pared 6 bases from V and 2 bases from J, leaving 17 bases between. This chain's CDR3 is CASTPFPGLNTGELFF. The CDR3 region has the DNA TGTGCCAGCACCCCCTTTCCGGGGCTCAACACCGGGGAGCTGTTTTTT.

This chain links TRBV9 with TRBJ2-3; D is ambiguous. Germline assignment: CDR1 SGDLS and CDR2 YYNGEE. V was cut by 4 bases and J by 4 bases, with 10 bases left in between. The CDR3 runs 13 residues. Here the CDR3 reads CASSQYNADTQYF. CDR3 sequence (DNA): TGTGCCAGCAGCCAATATAATGCAGATACGCAGTATTTT.

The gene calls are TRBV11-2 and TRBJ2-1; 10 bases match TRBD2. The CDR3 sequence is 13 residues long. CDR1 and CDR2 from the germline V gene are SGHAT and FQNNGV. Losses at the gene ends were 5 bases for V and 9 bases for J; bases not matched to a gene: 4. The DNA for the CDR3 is TGTGCCAGCAGCATACTAGCGGGGAGTGAGCAGTTCTTC. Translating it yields CASSILAGSEQFF.

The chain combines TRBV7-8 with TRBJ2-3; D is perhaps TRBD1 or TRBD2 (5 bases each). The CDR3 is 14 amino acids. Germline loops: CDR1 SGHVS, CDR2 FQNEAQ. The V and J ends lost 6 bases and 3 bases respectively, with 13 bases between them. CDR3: CASSTYEGTDTQYF. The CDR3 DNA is TGTGCCAGCAGTACTTATGAGGGGACAGATACGCAGTATTTT.

CDR3 residues: CASVRTDTLLEAFF. The CDR3, as DNA: TGTGCCAGCGTAAGGACAGACACACTATTAGAAGCTTTCTTT. The chain employs TRBV19 and TRBJ1-1; a weak D match, TRBD1 (6 bases). V gave up 9 bases and J gave up 8 bases, with 22 bases separating them. The CDR3 has 14 residues. Germline CDR1 LNHDA, CDR2 SQIVND (reference sequence).

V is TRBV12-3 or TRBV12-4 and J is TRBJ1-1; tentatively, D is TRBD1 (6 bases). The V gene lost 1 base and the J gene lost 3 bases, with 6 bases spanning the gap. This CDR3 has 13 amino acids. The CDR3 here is CASSLEGDTEAFF. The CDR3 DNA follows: TGTGCCAGCAGTTTAGAGGGGGACACTGAAGCTTTCTTT.

CDR3 protein: CASSEDPTSSYEQYF. CDR3 DNA: TGTGCCAGCAGCGAGGACCCAACAAGCTCCTACGAGCAGTACTTC. The chain combines TRBV9 with TRBJ2-7; D gene ambiguous. From germline, CDR1 is SGDLS and CDR2 YYNGEE. The CDR3 covers 15 residues. Trimming removed 3 bases at V and 0 bases at J, with 13 bases between. Variable domain in full (rest from reference TRBV9 and TRBJ2-7): DSGVTQTPKHLITATGQRVTLRCSPRSGDLSVYWYQQSLDQGLQFLIQYYNGEERAKGNILERFSAQQFPDLHSELNLSSLELGDSALYFCASSEDPTSSYEQYFGPGTRLTVT.

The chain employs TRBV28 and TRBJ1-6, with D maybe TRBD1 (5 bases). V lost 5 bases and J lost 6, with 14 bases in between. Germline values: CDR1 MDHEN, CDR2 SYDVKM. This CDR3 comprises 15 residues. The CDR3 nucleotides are TGTGCCAGCAGTCCCTGGGGGGGGATTAATTCACCCCTCCACTTT. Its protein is CASSPWGGINSPLHF.

This chain's CDR3 is CSVESSLANYGYTF. The CDR3 nucleotides read TGCAGCGTTGAATCGAGCCTAGCTAACTATGGCTACACCTTC. This sequence joins TRBV29-1 and TRBJ1-2; D gene unclear. CDR3 length: 14 residues. Trimming cost V 2 bases and J 0 bases, with 10 bases left between them. CDR1 and CDR2 (germline): SQVTM, ANQGSEA.

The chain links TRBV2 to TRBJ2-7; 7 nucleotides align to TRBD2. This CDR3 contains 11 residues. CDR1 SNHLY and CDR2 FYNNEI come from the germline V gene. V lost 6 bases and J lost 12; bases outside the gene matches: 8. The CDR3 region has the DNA TGTGCCAGCAGGGCGGAGGGACTATGGTACTTC. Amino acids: CASRAEGLWYF.

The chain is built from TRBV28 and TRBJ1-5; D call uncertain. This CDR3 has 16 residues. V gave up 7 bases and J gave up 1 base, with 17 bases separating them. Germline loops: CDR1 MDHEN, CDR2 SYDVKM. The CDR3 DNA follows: TGTGCCAGCATTCCCCAGCCCTCGGAAAGCAATCAGCCCCAGCATTTT. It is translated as CASIPQPSESNQPQHF.